This T cell receptor (beta chain) derives from a study of identical twins. The table lists this clonotype with a few counts. Its antigen is not identified. cDNA carried unique molecular identifiers, and a universal primer site was added by template switching. TCRdb analysed the 5' RACE reads with MiXCR anew, one entry per CDR3 protein. The sample consists of about 550,000 distinct CDR3 sequences, approximately 20% of them appearing once. Trimming took 5 bases from V and 1 from J; bases not matched to a gene: 7. This CDR3 region has 14 residues. Germline-derived CDR1 and CDR2 are SQVTM and ANQGSEA. Study-wide points: Excess twin sharing in beta out-of-frame sequences was weaker.

This same sample was also taken into another study, of yellow fever vaccine responses in identical twins.

The genes are TRBV29-1 and TRBJ1-1; the match to TRBD1 covers 7 bases. The clonotype originates from a woman aged 18-29 years in good health. Input material: CD4+ T cells sorted from blood. In DNA form, the CDR3 reads TGCAGCGTTTGGACAGGTCTCCCGAACACTGAAGCTTTCTTT. It translates to CSVWTGLPNTEAFF.